The 24 T cell receptor beta chains below were found in one sample sequenced in a study of monozygotic twins with inflammatory bowel disease. TCRdb derives one entry per CDR3 protein from the 5' RACE reads, leaving out DNA. The sample shows roughly 300,000 distinct CDR3 sequences, and approximately 5.9% sits with its ten largest clones. The sequencing sample was made of blood. The receptors originated from a human donor with ulcerative colitis or Crohn's disease, or a healthy co-twin of an affected twin (not recorded which).

The rearrangement joins TRBV5-1 to TRBJ2-7; TCRdb designates TRBD2, a call that cannot be tested without DNA. The CDR3 contains 17 residues. The germline CDR1 and CDR2 sequences are SGHRS and YFSETQ. This CDR3 is CASSLIPGLAGGYEQYF.

The chain employs TRBV5-1 and TRBJ1-5; TCRdb's D call, TRBD1, is unchecked because there is no DNA. Germline lookup yields CDR1 SGHRS and CDR2 YFSETQ. The CDR3 totals 15 residues. CDR3 loop: CASSPTGTVNQPQHF.

This chain connects TRBV18 to TRBJ1-2; the TCRdb D gene call, TRBD1, has no DNA to confirm it. The germline V gene encodes CDR1 KGHSH and CDR2 LQKENI. The CDR3 extends over 17 amino acids. CDR3 region: CASSPQPGQRIGDGYTF.

The rearrangement joins TRBV29-1 to TRBJ2-5. Per the germline V gene, CDR1 is SQVTM and CDR2 is ANQGSEA. CDR3 length equals 11 residues. The CDR3 is CSVVGLGTQYF.

The chain's CDR3 is CASSLVIGTNNNQPQHF. This rearrangement joins TRBV7-8 to TRBJ1-5; lacking DNA, the TRBD1 call made by TCRdb goes unchecked. This CDR3 is built from 17 residues. Germline CDR1 is SGHVS and CDR2 is FQNEAQ.

The chain has TRBV7-9 and TRBJ2-5; TCRdb returns TRBD2, unconfirmable since there is no DNA. The CDR3 loop spans 14 amino acids. CDR1 is SEHNR, CDR2 FQNEAQ, per germline (reference sequence). The CDR3 spells CASSLFGSGETQYF.

CDR3: CASSSFRTGTVSYEQYF. This chain uses TRBV5-6 with TRBJ2-7; the D call from TCRdb, TRBD1, cannot be confirmed without DNA. The CDR3 runs 17 residues. CDR1 and CDR2 from the germline V gene are SGHDT and YYEEEE.

This sequence joins TRBV12-3 or TRBV12-4 and TRBJ2-7; the D call from TCRdb, TRBD2, cannot be confirmed without DNA. The CDR3 is 16 residues long. The CDR3 sequence: CASSSLAGGPSYEQYF.

This chain links TRBV24-1 with TRBJ2-7. This CDR3 is 14 amino acids long. The V gene's germline CDR1 is KGHDR and CDR2 SFDVKD. The CDR3: CATSDAGNSYEQYF.

The chain's CDR3 is CASSPRTGGANEQFF. The V call is TRBV12-3 or TRBV12-4, the J call TRBJ2-1; the TRBD1 assignment by TCRdb is unverifiable without DNA. CDR3 size: 15 residues.

The CDR3 sequence: CASSLVGAGSPLHF. The chain employs TRBV11-2 and TRBJ1-6; TCRdb's D call, TRBD1, is unchecked because there is no DNA. CDR3 length: 14 residues. CDR1 and CDR2 (germline): SGHAT, FQNNGV.

The CDR3 reads CASSLGTGRGEQFF. The chain has TRBV5-1 and TRBJ2-1; lacking DNA, the TRBD1 call made by TCRdb goes unchecked. The CDR3 has 14 residues. Per germline, CDR1 SGHRS and CDR2 YFSETQ.

This chain connects TRBV20-1 to TRBJ2-7; the TRBD2 assignment by TCRdb is unverifiable without DNA. Germline CDR1 is DFQATT and CDR2 is SNEGSKA (reference sequence). The CDR3 has 15 residues. CDR3 in amino acids: CSAIRTSGRAYEQYF.

The chain uses TRBV12-3 or TRBV12-4 and TRBJ2-1; TCRdb selects TRBD1, and the lack of DNA leaves this call unchecked. This CDR3 is built from 14 residues. The CDR3 sequence: CASSSLQGYNEQFF.

The rearrangement links TRBV12-3 or TRBV12-4 to TRBJ1-2; TCRdb calls TRBD1, which cannot be checked without DNA. The CDR3 spans 15 residues. CDR3 in amino acids: CASSLSAGGSGGYTF.

The chain combines TRBV14 with TRBJ2-2. The CDR3 loop spans 11 amino acids. From germline, CDR1 is SGHDN and CDR2 FVKESK. The CDR3 protein is CASSQSWELFF.

The rearrangement links TRBV10-3 to TRBJ2-1. Germline CDR1 ENHRY, CDR2 SYGVKD. The CDR3 length is 12 residues. This CDR3 reads CAISQDNNEQFF.

The CDR3: CASSTSGRGEETQYF. V usage is TRBV12-3 or TRBV12-4 and J usage is TRBJ2-5; the TCRdb D gene call, TRBD2, has no DNA to confirm it. CDR3 size: 15 residues.

V usage is TRBV25-1 and J usage is TRBJ1-2; TCRdb selects TRBD1, and the lack of DNA leaves this call unchecked. The CDR3 is made up of 19 amino acids. The germline CDR1 and CDR2 sequences are MGHDK and SYGVNS. The CDR3 here is CASSPSDPGQARGYYGYTF.

This sequence joins TRBV20-1 and TRBJ2-2; TCRdb's D gene call, TRBD2, goes unchecked for lack of DNA. This CDR3 is 14 amino acids long. Looked up from germline, CDR1 is DFQATT and CDR2 is SNEGSKA (reference sequence). The CDR3 protein is CSAVPGPPHGELFF.

The rearrangement joins TRBV20-1 to TRBJ2-7; without DNA, the TCRdb call of TRBD1 cannot be checked. The CDR3 is 14 amino acids. Per the germline V gene, CDR1 is DFQATT and CDR2 is SNEGSKA (reference sequence). This chain's CDR3 is CSAPSRDRGNEQYF.

This sequence joins TRBV7-2 and TRBJ2-3; TCRdb returns TRBD1, unconfirmable since there is no DNA. Germline V gene data show CDR1 as SGHTA and CDR2 as FQGNSA. The CDR3 has 16 residues. The CDR3 region is CASSRRGYTSTDTQYF.

The chain is built from TRBV7-2 and TRBJ1-1. This CDR3 is built from 13 residues. Germline V gene sequence: CDR1 SGHTA, CDR2 FQGNSA. CDR3 in amino acids: CASSLTENTEAFF.

CDR3 in amino acids: CASSSNPGVQTDTQYF. The chain uses TRBV5-1 and TRBJ2-3; the TRBD1 assignment by TCRdb is unverifiable without DNA. CDR1 is SGHRS, CDR2 YFSETQ, per germline. The CDR3 contains 16 residues.